Below are 24 T cell receptor beta chains sequenced from a single sample in a study of post-analysis software for immune sequencing data. Their cognate antigens are unknown. Study results and caveats: Included in a set of five TRBV segments more frequent in patients than controls were TRBV5-6, TRBV5-1 and TRBV20-1.

The authors incorporated unique molecular identifiers into the TCR beta cDNA libraries. MiXCR was run by TCRdb on the PCR reads, yielding one entry per CDR3 protein. The sample has 400,000 to 500,000 distinct CDR3 sequences; over 30% are singletons. The sequenced material came from blood. The receptors were gathered from a girl aged 2-10 years with multiple sclerosis.

The chain is built from TRBV2 and TRBJ2-7; D not resolved. Germline CDR1 and CDR2: SNHLY and FYNNEI. CDR3 length equals 12 residues. Trimming cost V 2 bases and J 5 bases, with 7 bases left between them. CDR3 bases: TGTGCCAGCAGTGAACAGCCCAACGAGCAGTACTTC. This gives the protein CASSEQPNEQYF.

The rearrangement links TRBV12-3 or TRBV12-4 to TRBJ1-1; D perhaps matches TRBD1 (5 bases). The CDR3 loop spans 16 amino acids. Trimming pared 5 bases from V and 6 bases from J, leaving 22 bases between. In nucleotides, the CDR3 is TGTGCCAGCAGTCCCCGAAGGGGAGGGTTAGACTCTGAAGCTTTCTTT. Translating it yields CASSPRRGGLDSEAFF.

This chain connects TRBV27 to TRBJ2-7; no firm D call. The germline CDR1 and CDR2 sequences are MNHEY and SMNVEV (reference sequence). The CDR3 is 17 amino acids. V was clipped by 5 bases and J by 1 base, with 21 bases between them. For the CDR3, the DNA is TGTGCCAGCAGTCCATACGATGGGGTGCCTAAATCCTACGAGCAGTACTTC. Amino acid sequence: CASSPYDGVPKSYEQYF.

The rearrangement joins TRBV6-5 to TRBJ2-3, with TRBD2 matching over 7 bases. This CDR3 region has 14 residues. Trimming took 4 bases from V and 2 from J; bases not matched to a gene: 3. Germline V gene lookup returns CDR1 MNHEY and CDR2 SVGAGI. This CDR3 is CASSLREITDTQYF. CDR3 in DNA: TGTGCCAGCAGTTTGCGGGAGATCACAGATACGCAGTATTTT.

The rearrangement joins TRBV10-3 to TRBJ2-7, with D possibly being TRBD1 (6 bases). CDR1 and CDR2 (germline): ENHRY, SYGVKD. Trimming took off 8 bases at V and 0 bases at J, with 11 bases between the two ends. This CDR3 spans 13 amino acids. The CDR3: CAIRQASSYEQYF. The CDR3 region has the DNA TGTGCCATCCGACAGGCCTCCTCCTACGAGCAGTACTTC.

For this clonotype: One junction end does not reproduce the germline sequence, and a read error may be involved. V gene TRBV12-3 or TRBV12-4 combines with J gene TRBJ2-3; 9 positions match TRBD2. There are 15 residues in the CDR3. In DNA form, the CDR3 reads TGTGCCAGCAGCTTTAGCGGGAGAAGGACAGATGCGCAGTATTTT. Protein: CASSFSGRRTDAQYF.

This chain joins TRBV29-1 and TRBJ2-1; either TRBD1 or TRBD2 may fit D (5 bases each). Germline V gene data show CDR1 as SQVTM and CDR2 as ANQGSEA. V was cut by 5 bases and J by 5 bases, with 13 bases left in between. This CDR3 contains 13 residues. In DNA form, the CDR3 reads TGCAGCGTTTCCGGGACGGCAGACAATGAGCAGTTCTTC. This encodes CSVSGTADNEQFF.

This clonotype was detected only a few times. The chain has TRBV11-2 and TRBJ2-1; the match to TRBD2 covers 7 bases. Per the germline V gene, CDR1 is SGHAT and CDR2 is FQNNGV. The CDR3 has 16 amino acids. The ends lost 0 bases at V and 4 bases at J; junction bases unmatched: 6. The CDR3 is CASSLERASGYNEQFF. The CDR3 nucleotides are TGTGCCAGCAGCTTAGAAAGGGCTAGCGGTTACAATGAGCAGTTCTTC. Supplemented by reference TRBV11-2 and TRBJ2-1, the full variable domain reads EAGVAQSPRYKIIEKRQSVAFWCNPISGHATLYWYQQILGQGPKLLIQFQNNGVVDDSQLPKDRFSAERLKGVDSTLKIQPAKLEDSAVYLCASSLERASGYNEQFFGPGTRLTVL.

In the case of this clonotype: One junction end disagrees with the germline gene, perhaps due to a read error. The chain links TRBV7-2 to TRBJ1-6; possible D gene TRBD1, 6 bases. In germline, CDR1 is SGHTA, CDR2 FQGNSA. The CDR3 has 16 amino acids. This chain's CDR3 is CASSLAWGGNNPPLHF. In nucleotides, the CDR3 is TGTGCCAGCAGCTTAGCGTGGGGGGGCAATAATCCACCCCTCCACTTT.

The gene calls are TRBV6-2 or TRBV6-3 and TRBJ2-7; the D is unclear. V was pared by 2 bases and J by 0 bases, with 5 bases between. Germline V gene lookup returns CDR1 MNHEY and CDR2 SVGEGT. This CDR3 has 13 amino acids. The CDR3 coding sequence is TGTGCCAGCAGTTACCGTTTCTCCTACGAGCAGTACTTC. It translates to CASSYRFSYEQYF.

This clonotype showed up many times. This chain joins TRBV7-3 and TRBJ2-3; maybe TRBD2 (5 bases). CDR1 SGHTA and CDR2 FQGTGA come from the germline V gene. This CDR3 spans 13 amino acids. V shed 5 bases and J shed 4 bases, with 10 bases lying between them. CDR3 residues: CASSPRGPDTQYF. The CDR3, as DNA: TGTGCCAGCAGCCCTCGGGGTCCAGATACGCAGTATTTT.

This clonotype appeared a few times. CDR3 residues: CASSGLAGTYNEQFF. In DNA form, the CDR3 reads TGCGCCAGCAGCGGGCTAGCGGGGACTTACAATGAGCAGTTCTTC. The chain recombines TRBV5-1 with TRBJ2-1; the match to TRBD2 covers 9 bases. Germline loops: CDR1 SGHRS, CDR2 YFSETQ. With V trimmed by 4 bases and J by 4 bases, 6 bases remained unmatched. The CDR3 has 15 amino acids. The full variable domain, completed using reference TRBV5-1 and TRBJ2-1, is KAGVTQTPRYLIKTRGQQVTLSCSPISGHRSVSWYQQTPGQGLQFLFEYFSETQRNKGNFPGRFSGRQFSNSRSEMNVSTLELGDSALYLCASSGLAGTYNEQFFGPGTRLTVL.

This clonotype was seen a few times. The chain couples TRBV6-5 to TRBJ2-7, with D perhaps TRBD2 (6 bases). This CDR3 has 15 amino acids. CDR1 and CDR2 (germline): MNHEY, SVGAGI. Trimming left V 7 bases short and J 7 bases short, with 23 bases between. CDR3 in DNA: TGTGCCAGCACCTCCCGACTTTGGGGCCGGGGGGAGCAGTACTTC. Translated, it gives CASTSRLWGRGEQYF.

This clonotype occurred a few times. The chain couples TRBV20-1 to TRBJ2-6; D call uncertain. Germline values: CDR1 DFQATT, CDR2 SNEGSKA (reference sequence). The CDR3 loop spans 13 amino acids. Between the trimmed V and J ends, which lost 5 bases and 2 bases, there was a span of 7 bases. CDR3 region: CSASSTGANVLTF. DNA for the CDR3: TGCAGTGCTTCCAGCACTGGGGCCAACGTCCTGACTTTC.

A note on this clonotype: Possible read error: a much larger clone is one base away. This chain uses TRBV29-1 with TRBJ2-3; tentatively, D is TRBD2 (5 bases). The V and J ends lost 4 bases and 8 bases respectively, with 7 bases between them. The CDR3 loop spans 10 amino acids. Germline CDR1 SQVTM, CDR2 ANQGSEA. The CDR3 sequence: CSVGGGTQYF. CDR3 in DNA: TGCAGCGTTGGAGGAGGTACGCAGTATTTT.

The chain combines TRBV25-1 with TRBJ2-3; D ambiguous. Germline V gene sequence: CDR1 MGHDK, CDR2 SYGVNS. V lost 1 base, J lost 4 bases, and 9 bases lay in between. This CDR3 has 14 amino acids. CDR3 residues: CASSELWSPDTQYF. Written as DNA, the CDR3 is TGTGCCAGCAGTGAATTATGGTCCCCAGATACGCAGTATTTT.

The chain has TRBV6-5 and TRBJ1-1; 9 nucleotides agree with TRBD1. CDR1 is MNHEY and CDR2 is SVGAGI in the germline V gene. The CDR3 length is 14 residues. Germline trimming cut 5 bases from V and 11 bases from J; bases unmatched to any gene: 12. The CDR3 DNA reads as TGTGCCAGCAGTGCGTACACCGGGACAGGGTACGCTTTCTTT. It translates to CASSAYTGTGYAFF.

Points on this clonotype: A read error may account for a junction end that differs from germline. The genes are TRBV7-7 and TRBJ2-1, with D perhaps matching TRBD2 (6 bases). Germline lookup yields CDR1 SSHAT and CDR2 FNYEAQ (reference sequence). This CDR3 is 14 amino acids long. This chain's CDR3 is CASSLAVGYNEQFF. CDR3 nucleotides: TGTGCTAGCAGCTTAGCGGTGGGGTACAATGAGCAGTTCTTC.

The V call is TRBV27, the J call TRBJ2-4; 14 nucleotides agree with TRBD2. The CDR3 has 18 residues. Trimming removed 2 bases from V and 0 bases from J; junction bases left unmatched: 3. Germline V CDR1 and CDR2: MNHEY, SMNVEV (reference sequence). The CDR3 reads CASSLKGLAGVAKNIQYF. CDR3 DNA sequence: TGTGCCAGCAGTTTAAAGGGACTAGCGGGAGTAGCCAAAAACATTCAGTACTTC.

J is TRBJ1-5 and V is TRBV20-1; weak D call: TRBD1 (5 bases). The ends were cut back, 4 bases at V and 2 bases at J, with 12 bases in the middle. Germline V gives CDR1 DFQATT, CDR2 SNEGSKA (reference sequence). The CDR3 consists of 14 residues. CDR3 in DNA: TGCAGTGCTATGGTGGGACCTGGCAATCAGCCCCAGCATTTT. This codes for CSAMVGPGNQPQHF.

This clonotype was recorded only once. The chain has TRBV7-2 and TRBJ1-5, with no clear D. The germline V gene has CDR1 SGHTA and CDR2 FQGNSA. The V gene lost 1 base and the J gene lost 6 bases, with 10 bases spanning the gap. This CDR3 spans 14 amino acids. The CDR3, as DNA: TGTGCCAGCAGCTTAGGACGGGTTTCTCAGCCCCAGCATTTT. Translation: CASSLGRVSQPQHF.

The chain couples TRBV2 to TRBJ2-5; D unresolved. With the DNA end fitting TRBJ2-7 better, the J assignment may be wrong. Per the germline V gene, CDR1 is SNHLY and CDR2 is FYNNEI. CDR3 length equals 13 residues. The CDR3 loop is CASSPRFYYEQYF. The CDR3 DNA reads TGTGCCAGCAGCCCCAGGTTCTACTACGAGCAGTACTTC.

This chain links TRBV15 with TRBJ2-5; D may be TRBD1 or TRBD2 (5 bases each). The J call may be incorrect, as the DNA end agrees better with TRBJ2-7. The CDR3 is made up of 18 amino acids. Germline lookup yields CDR1 LNHNV and CDR2 YYDKDF (reference sequence). The CDR3 spells CATSREALAGSIVNEQYF. The CDR3 region has the DNA TGTGCCACCAGCAGAGAAGCCCTAGCAGGGTCGATAGTAAACGAGCAGTACTTC.

The J gene is TRBJ2-1, the V gene TRBV12-5; the match to TRBD2 covers 9 bases. The V gene's germline CDR1 is LGHNT and CDR2 FRNRAP. The CDR3 covers 16 residues. J gave up 4 bases and V 3 bases, and 7 bases lay outside the gene matches. CDR3 sequence (DNA): TGTGCTAGTGGTTTCTCTAGCGGGGTTTCTTACAATGAGCAGTTCTTC. It encodes CASGFSSGVSYNEQFF.